The text below deals with one T cell receptor beta chain. These data belong to a study of Tregs in tolerant kidney transplant recipients. This CDR3 spans 14 amino acids. Trimming stripped 0 bases from V and 7 bases from J, with 13 bases between. The germline gives CDR1 SGHRS, CDR2 YFSETQ. TCRdb's table, derived via immunoSEQ multiplex PCR, lists solely in-frame clones and lacks some. Here the sample spans 120,000 or so clones, approximately 90% being singletons. The rearrangement joins TRBV5-1 to TRBJ1-2, with a possible D match to TRBD1 (5 bases). The TCR comes from a human donor in good health. The sequencing sample was made of CD4+ T cells from blood. The CDR3 reads CASSLEGTGGGYTF. The CDR3, as DNA: TGCGCCAGCAGCTTGGAGGGGACGGGTGGTGGCTACACCTTC.